This record concerns one TCR beta chain sequence. Its antigen remains unknown. The data originate from a study of T cell repertoires in cytomegalovirus infection. Study-level information: CMV epitopes used comprised recently identified HLA-C-restricted ones and well-studied HLA-B-restricted ones. Public TCR beta signatures provided an indication of both CMV infection and a matching HLA type. Overall study findings and caveats: HLA-C-restricted CMV clonotypes gave the most frequent clonotype in two of eight donors.

Deletions cut 4 bases from V and 7 bases from J, with 8 bases between. CDR3 length equals 12 residues. TCRdb re-called the reads through MiXCR, storing one row per CDR3 protein. Of about 110,000 distinct CDR3 sequences detected, roughly two fifths appear once; the ten largest clones hold approximately 74%. Sequenced material: CD8+ T cells from cultured PBMCs, taken from culture after CMV antigen stimulation. The TCR was taken from a human donor in good health (CMV status not recorded). Some clones in this sample may be carry-over from other donors' samples. The rearrangement links TRBV12-3 or TRBV12-4 to TRBJ1-3; D is undetermined. The CDR3, as DNA: TGTGCCAGCAGTTCTACCTGGAACACCATATATTTT. It codes for CASSSTWNTIYF.